Presented here are 15 T cell receptor beta chains from one specimen sequenced in a study of human T cells and chemical hapten exposure. TCRdb recomputed calls from the RACE reads with MiXCR, one row per CDR3 protein. The table records some 80,000 distinct CDR3 sequences, roughly 10% of them present only once. Time point denoted: patch test 1, 2 weeks after DPC sensitization. Treatment reported: therapeutic diphenylcyclopropenone sensitization with weekly scalp DPC. This material consisted of whole blood, taken in connection with sensitization to the hapten diphenylcyclopropenone (DPC). The receptors stem from a woman aged 45-60 years with alopecia areata. Some clones in this sample may be carry-over from other donors' samples.

V is TRBV7-9 and J is TRBJ1-1; TRBD1 is a possible D gene (6 bases). CDR3 length equals 15 residues. Germline V CDR1 and CDR2: SEHNR, FQNEAQ (reference sequence). V lost 5 bases and J lost 0, with 13 bases in between. The CDR3 bases are TGTGCCAGCAGCCGACAGACAGGCTTGAACACTGAAGCTTTCTTT. This translates into CASSRQTGLNTEAFF. Combining the CDR3 with reference TRBV7-9 and TRBJ1-1 gives the whole variable domain DTGVSQNPRHKITKRGQNVTFRCDPISEHNRLYWYRQTLGQGPEFLTYFQNEAQLEKSRLLSDRFSAERPKGSFSTLEIQRTEQGDSAMYLCASSRQTGLNTEAFFGQGTRLTVV.

V and J are TRBV29-1 and TRBJ2-5, with D possibly TRBD1 on 5 matching bases. The CDR3 totals 13 residues. CDR1 SQVTM and CDR2 ANQGSEA come from the germline V gene. V was cut by 3 bases and J by 1 base, with 9 bases left in between. CDR3 bases: TGCAGCGTTGAGGGGCTACGCCAAGAGACCCAGTACTTC. Translated: CSVEGLRQETQYF.

This chain joins TRBV29-1 and TRBJ2-7, with unresolved D. Germline loops: CDR1 SQVTM, CDR2 ANQGSEA. The CDR3 sequence is 10 residues long. V lost 4 bases, J lost 2 bases, and 3 bases lay in between. The CDR3 here is CSVGTYEQYF. In nucleotides, the CDR3 is TGCAGCGTTGGAACCTACGAGCAGTACTTC.

This clonotype was detected a few times. This sequence joins TRBV12-3 or TRBV12-4 and TRBJ2-7; no clear D gene. Trimming left V 2 bases short and J 5 bases short, with 16 bases between. The CDR3 sequence is 15 residues long. CDR3 DNA sequence: TGTGCCAGCAGTTTAATCGCCCCCGCCGGCCACGAGCAGTACTTC. Its protein product is CASSLIAPAGHEQYF.

The J gene is TRBJ2-6, the V gene TRBV27; perhaps TRBD1 as D (6 bases). Per germline, CDR1 MNHEY and CDR2 SMNVEV (reference sequence). CDR3 length: 15 amino acids. Deletions cut 6 bases from V and 4 bases from J, with 13 bases between. CDR3 in amino acids: CASRTPGAGANVLTF. The CDR3 region has the DNA TGTGCCAGCAGAACCCCAGGGGCCGGGGCCAACGTCCTGACTTTC.

The rearrangement uses TRBV10-1 and TRBJ2-3, with D possibly being TRBD1 or TRBD2 (5 bases each). The V gene lost 2 bases and the J gene lost 1 base, with 10 bases spanning the gap. Looked up from germline, CDR1 is WNHNN and CDR2 is SYGVQD (reference sequence). The CDR3 totals 15 residues. The CDR3 sequence: CASSEIWDGTDTQYF. The CDR3 DNA reads as TGCGCCAGCAGTGAGATTTGGGACGGCACAGATACGCAGTATTTT.

At least ten counts were recorded for this clonotype. V is TRBV5-6 and J is TRBJ2-5; 11 positions agree with TRBD1. The germline V gene has CDR1 SGHDT and CDR2 YYEEEE. The CDR3 sequence is 15 residues long. J lost 5 bases, V lost 4 bases, and 7 bases had no gene match. The CDR3: CASSQMDRGLETQYF. Here the CDR3 DNA reads TGTGCCAGCAGCCAAATGGACAGGGGGCTTGAGACCCAGTACTTC.

This clonotype was seen repeatedly, ten times or more. The rearrangement uses TRBV27 and TRBJ1-1; no clear D gene. V dropped 8 bases and J dropped 5 bases, with 12 bases sitting between them. CDR3 length: 12 amino acids. CDR1 is MNHEY and CDR2 is SMNVEV in the germline V gene (reference sequence). The CDR3 bases are TGTGCCAGCGGCCCGTTGTCTACTGAAGCTTTCTTT. Amino acids: CASGPLSTEAFF.

This clonotype was seen ten or more times. V is TRBV18 and J is TRBJ2-1, with 7 bases matching TRBD2. This CDR3 is 15 amino acids long. Germline lookup yields CDR1 KGHSH and CDR2 LQKENI. J lost 2 bases, V lost 1 base, and 2 bases had no gene match. CDR3 region: CASSPLGGTYNEQFF. In DNA, the CDR3 is TGTGCCAGCTCACCACTGGGGGGGACCTACAATGAGCAGTTCTTC.

This clonotype is medium-sized in the sample. The chain combines TRBV29-1 with TRBJ1-5; D is unclear. Germline V gene lookup returns CDR1 SQVTM and CDR2 ANQGSEA. The CDR3 covers 13 residues. The ends were cut back, 2 bases at V and 3 bases at J, with 8 bases in the middle. CDR3 protein: CSVEYAANQPQHF. The CDR3 DNA reads as TGCAGCGTTGAATACGCCGCCAATCAGCCCCAGCATTTT.

This clonotype was recorded many times. The chain employs TRBV12-3 or TRBV12-4 and TRBJ1-6; a weak D match, TRBD1 (6 bases). V was clipped by 4 bases and J by 5 bases, with 12 bases between them. The CDR3 length is 15 residues. The CDR3 nucleotides are TGTGCCAGCAGTTCCGGGACACGGAATAATTCACCCCTCCACTTT. The encoded protein is CASSSGTRNNSPLHF.

This clonotype has a count of ten or more. The V and J genes are TRBV12-5 and TRBJ1-1; the match to TRBD1 covers 7 bases. CDR1 is LGHNT and CDR2 is FRNRAP in the germline V gene. The CDR3 sequence is 17 residues long. J lost 0 bases, V lost 0 bases, and 7 bases had no gene match. In DNA form, the CDR3 reads TGTGCTAGTGGTTTGGTACGACAGGGAAAAATGAACACTGAAGCTTTCTTT. It yields the protein CASGLVRQGKMNTEAFF.

This chain connects TRBV4-3 to TRBJ2-7; 10 bases match TRBD1. Germline trimming cut 0 bases from V and 4 bases from J; bases unmatched to any gene: 9. The CDR3 is 17 amino acids. Germline loops: CDR1 LGHNA, CDR2 YSLEER. The CDR3 bases are TGCGCCAGCAGCCAAGATGGATTGAGACAGGGGGCGTACGAGCAGTACTTC. Translation: CASSQDGLRQGAYEQYF.

This clonotype has a handful of counts. V and J are TRBV29-1 and TRBJ2-1; TRBD1 is a possible D gene (6 bases). The CDR3 consists of 12 residues. Germline V lookup: CDR1 SQVTM, CDR2 ANQGSEA. V lost 8 bases and J lost 4, with 12 bases in between. CDR3 coding DNA: TGCAGCCTTCAGCAGGGGTACAATGAGCAGTTCTTC. This encodes CSLQQGYNEQFF.

The rearrangement links TRBV6-6 to TRBJ1-6; no definite D call. CDR1 and CDR2 (germline): MNHNY, SVGAGI (reference sequence). V lost 0 bases and J lost 4, with 7 bases in between. The CDR3 is made up of 15 amino acids. Here the CDR3 DNA reads TGTGCCAGCAGTTACTCTGCAGGTTATAATTCACCCCTCCACTTT. It specifies CASSYSAGYNSPLHF.